The 16 T cell receptor beta chains below were found in one sample sequenced in a study of read filtering for tumor transcriptome and immune sequencing. This library used roughly 370 ng RNA and molecular barcoded adaptors spanning alpha/delta and beta/gamma chains. TCRdb re-derived calls from the reads in MiXCR, one entry per CDR3 protein. The repertoire has over 90,000 distinct CDR3 sequences, about 22% of them found once; the top ten carry over 10%. The sample comprised a population of CD138-negative cells sorted from bone marrow. These receptors were obtained from a donor aged 40 or older with multiple myeloma.

Regarding this clonotype: Likely a read error: the CDR3 ends without its conserved phenylalanine or tryptophan. V is TRBV10-3 and J is TRBJ2-3, with D tentatively TRBD2 (7 bases). The CDR3 spans 14 residues. Trimming pared 8 bases from V and 3 bases from J, leaving 15 bases between. Germline CDR1 and CDR2: ENHRY and SYGVKD. The CDR3 loop reads CAIGGGGGTDTQYY. CDR3 sequence (DNA): TGTGCCATCGGGGGCGGGGGTGGAACAGATACGCAGTATTAT.

This clonotype was detected ten times or more. The rearrangement uses TRBV7-3 and TRBJ2-1; D possibly corresponds to TRBD1 (6 bases). V was cut by 5 bases and J by 6 bases, with 14 bases left in between. Germline values: CDR1 SGHTA, CDR2 FQGTGA. The CDR3 runs 14 residues. The CDR3 region is CASSPGQRANEQFF. The CDR3 bases are TGTGCCAGCAGCCCCGGACAGAGGGCCAATGAGCAGTTCTTC.

This clonotype showed up many times. Here the CDR3 DNA reads TGTGCCAGCAGTCCAAGACAGGGCCATAATTCACCCCTCCACTTT. Its translation is CASSPRQGHNSPLHF. The chain carries TRBV12-3 or TRBV12-4 and TRBJ1-6, with 7 bases that match TRBD1. Losses at the gene ends were 5 bases for V and 5 bases for J; bases not matched to a gene: 6. This CDR3 spans 15 amino acids.

This clonotype was picked up many times. The gene calls are TRBV28 and TRBJ2-5; tentative D call: TRBD2 (6 bases). V lost 11 bases to trimming and J lost 0 bases, with 13 bases between them. This CDR3 region has 13 residues. Looked up from germline, CDR1 is MDHEN and CDR2 is SYDVKM. This CDR3 reads CACGTLYQETQYF. The DNA of the CDR3 is TGTGCCTGTGGGACTTTGTACCAAGAGACCCAGTACTTC.

This clonotype was detected ten times or more. The chain uses TRBV10-3 and TRBJ2-3; weak D call: TRBD2 (5 bases). The V gene lost 8 bases and the J gene lost 1 base, with 10 bases spanning the gap. Germline V gene sequence: CDR1 ENHRY, CDR2 SYGVKD. The CDR3 has 13 residues. The CDR3 loop is CAIGSGGTDTQYF. CDR3 DNA sequence: TGTGCCATCGGAAGCGGTGGCACAGATACGCAGTATTTT.

This clonotype was picked up a small number of times. CDR3 protein: CAWSVGRPLGSYNEQFF. Written as DNA, the CDR3 is TGTGCCTGGAGTGTAGGCAGGCCGCTAGGCTCCTACAATGAGCAGTTCTTC. This chain links TRBV30 with TRBJ2-1; no clear D. The CDR3 totals 17 residues. Germline V gene sequence: CDR1 GTSNPN, CDR2 SVGIG (reference sequence). The ends were cut back, 0 bases at V and 0 bases at J, with 15 bases in the middle.

This sequence joins TRBV12-3 or TRBV12-4 and TRBJ2-2; TRBD2 matches 10 bases. V dropped 11 bases and J dropped 0; count of bases not matched to a gene: 9. The CDR3 runs to 16 residues. This CDR3 is CASLLAGVSNTGELFF. CDR3 nucleotides: TGTGCCTCCCTTCTAGCGGGGGTCTCGAACACCGGGGAGCTGTTTTTT.

This clonotype was found many times. The rearrangement joins TRBV5-1 to TRBJ2-7; D may be TRBD2 (5 bases). V lost 0 bases, J lost 7 bases, and 5 bases lay in between. CDR1 and CDR2 from the germline V gene are SGHRS and YFSETQ. This CDR3 spans 11 amino acids. In DNA form, the CDR3 reads TGCGCCAGCAGCTTGGGGGAGGAGCAGTACTTC. As protein: CASSLGEEQYF.

This clonotype showed up many times. The rearrangement joins TRBV4-1 to TRBJ2-3, with 8 bases fitting TRBD2. V lost 6 bases and J lost 4; bases outside the gene matches: 9. The CDR3 is 15 residues long. Germline assignment: CDR1 MGHRA and CDR2 YSYEKL. CDR3 region: CASSPGGAGSDTQYF. The CDR3 region has the DNA TGCGCCAGCAGTCCGGGGGGGGCGGGCTCAGATACGCAGTATTTT.

This clonotype was found many times. The V call is TRBV28, the J call TRBJ1-2; maybe TRBD1 (6 bases). Per germline, CDR1 MDHEN and CDR2 SYDVKM. The CDR3 spans 13 residues. V was clipped by 6 bases and J by 0 bases, with 8 bases between them. The CDR3 is CASRGGPNYGYTF. CDR3 DNA sequence: TGTGCCAGCAGGGGGGGCCCTAACTATGGCTACACCTTC.

This clonotype was seen at least ten times. The chain combines TRBV28 with TRBJ1-5, with D uncertain. The germline CDR1 and CDR2 sequences are MDHEN and SYDVKM. Trimming removed 1 base at V and 1 base at J, with 11 bases between. The CDR3 has 16 amino acids. The CDR3, as DNA: TGTGCCAGCAGTTTATACGCGGGCCTAAGCAATCAGCCCCAGCATTTT. Its translation is CASSLYAGLSNQPQHF.

In its sample, this clonotype was seen many times. The chain is built from TRBV10-3 and TRBJ2-3, with a weak D call TRBD1 (6 bases). Trimming removed 5 bases at V and 4 bases at J, with 13 bases between. The length of the CDR3 is 14 residues. Germline V gene data show CDR1 as ENHRY and CDR2 as SYGVKD. The CDR3 sequence is CAISLRGVADTQYF. The CDR3 coding sequence is TGTGCCATCAGTCTCAGGGGCGTTGCAGATACGCAGTATTTT.

This clonotype was counted between two and nine times. The rearrangement uses TRBV7-3 and TRBJ2-2; D gene ambiguous. This CDR3 contains 13 residues. CDR1 SGHTA and CDR2 FQGTGA come from the germline V gene. Trimming took 2 bases from V and 0 from J, leaving 1 base between them. CDR3: CASSLSNTGELFF. Written as DNA, the CDR3 is TGTGCCAGCAGCTTATCGAACACCGGGGAGCTGTTTTTT.

This clonotype was observed at least ten times. The genes are TRBV6-5 and TRBJ2-1; TRBD2 agrees at 12 bases. Unmatched junction bases numbered 6, after V lost 4 bases and J lost 8 bases. The germline V gene has CDR1 MNHEY and CDR2 SVGAGI. This CDR3 has 15 residues. CDR3 in amino acids: CASSSTSGGRYEQFF. The CDR3 region has the DNA TGTGCCAGCAGTTCCACTAGCGGGGGGCGATATGAGCAGTTCTTC.

The chain carries TRBV28 and TRBJ1-2; D remains ambiguous. Germline lookup yields CDR1 MDHEN and CDR2 SYDVKM. The germline V and J ends were trimmed by 3 bases and 0 bases, with 8 bases remaining between them. This CDR3 has 14 residues. CDR3 DNA sequence: TGTGCCAGCAGTTTCGCGGGATCTAACTATGGCTACACCTTC. The encoded protein is CASSFAGSNYGYTF.

The chain joins TRBV5-1 to TRBJ2-2; 7 bases fit TRBD1. Germline CDR1 is SGHRS and CDR2 is YFSETQ. The CDR3 extends over 17 amino acids. Trimming took 1 base from V and 1 from J; bases not matched to a gene: 7. DNA of the CDR3: TGCGCCAGCAGCTTGCAGCGACAGGGCATGAACACCGGGGAGCTGTTTTTT. This translates into CASSLQRQGMNTGELFF.